This TCR beta chain was retrieved from a study of control samples from healthy donors and cancer patients. Trimming left V 10 bases short and J 4 bases short, with 11 bases between. Germline CDR1 MDHEN, CDR2 SYDVKM. This CDR3 spans 12 amino acids. Data came from immunoSEQ multiplex PCR; TCRdb stores just in-frame clones and leaves some out. The sample lists approximately 83,000 clones, approximately 93% seen once, with 1.5% in the top ten. This TCR was sampled from a woman between 25 and 40 years old in good health. The specimen sequenced was blood. This sequence joins TRBV28 and TRBJ1-5; weak D call: TRBD1 (6 bases). The CDR3 loop reads CATRTENQPQHF. DNA of the CDR3: TGTGCCACAAGGACAGAAAATCAGCCCCAGCATTTT.